The rows below give T cell receptor beta chains drawn from one sample of a study of early T cells in non-severe SARS-CoV-2 infection. A single record per CDR3 protein comes from TCRdb applying MiXCR to the 5' RACE reads. The sample lists about 37,000 distinct CDR3 sequences, 7.5% to 9% occurring once. Here the sequenced sample was whole blood, taken at baseline. The receptors were gathered from an adult who was a healthcare worker with PCR-confirmed SARS-CoV-2 infection or an uninfected control (not recorded which). Each CDR3 is given without its conserved first and last residue. The order of the fields is V gene, J gene, CDR3 length, CDR3 protein.

TRBV6-6	TRBJ1-2	14	ASRGETRGRGDGYT
TRBV20-1	TRBJ1-6	14	SAEVVKGSHNSPLH
TRBV7-9	TRBJ1-6	12	ASGLEQRNSPLH
TRBV20-1	TRBJ1-5	8	SASNQPQH
TRBV5-3	TRBJ1-2	15	ARRPGRSFCLNYGYT
TRBV6-6	TRBJ1-2	16	ASSYSNGLRDITYGYT
TRBV12-3/TRBV12-4	TRBJ2-7	14	ASTPRLAGGSYEQY
TRBV5-1	TRBJ2-2	12	ASSSNRVTGELF
TRBV11-2	TRBJ2-3	13	ASSSIASLADTQY
TRBV7-3	TRBJ2-2	13	ASSPNRGPTGELF
TRBV20-1	TRBJ2-5	15	SARDLGLAGGRETQY
TRBV20-1	TRBJ2-1	12	SARDPTGFGEQF
TRBV20-1	TRBJ2-2	11	SADPRVTGELF
TRBV7-9	TRBJ1-1	14	ASSTPPGQGPAEAF
TRBV12-3/TRBV12-4	TRBJ1-5	13	ASSSTRAGNQPQH
TRBV29-1	TRBJ2-5	9	SARDTESQY
TRBV11-2	TRBJ2-3	11	ASSLAPPDTQY
TRBV6-6	TRBJ2-1	12	ASSYSGLAGEQF
TRBV10-3	TRBJ2-2	12	AISWDRDTGELF
TRBV10-3	TRBJ2-2	12	ATLGQRDTGELF
TRBV12-3/TRBV12-4	TRBJ1-1	11	ASTTDRAAEAF
TRBV6-4	TRBJ2-3	14	ASSEGGGAHADTQY
TRBV21-1	TRBJ2-1	16	ASSKGGGGLHYYNEQF
TRBV5-6	TRBJ1-2	16	ASSSLNVAGKWGDGYT
TRBV18	TRBJ2-2	15	ASLTGTGLSSTGELF
TRBV13	TRBJ2-7	12	ASSFSEQGHEQY
TRBV27	TRBJ2-3	12	ATSDSGPTDTQY
TRBV28	TRBJ2-3	11	ASSFTQGDTQY
TRBV11-2	TRBJ2-7	13	ASAAATSHSYEQY
TRBV11-2	TRBJ2-7	11	ASSLSPGGEQY
TRBV2	TRBJ2-2	11	ASGSGNTGELF
TRBV6-6	TRBJ1-5	12	ASSYRGPNQPQH
TRBV12-3/TRBV12-4	TRBJ1-1	9	ASSPRDRGH
TRBV5-6	TRBJ1-2	11	ASSLQRSYGYT
TRBV18	TRBJ2-3	10	ASSPNTDTQY
TRBV7-6	TRBJ2-3	13	ASSLGVRSTDTQY
TRBV6-6	TRBJ1-6	12	ASSPGTDNSPLH
TRBV4-2	TRBJ2-1	13	ASSLTSGGDNEQF
TRBV6-5	TRBJ2-1	13	ASSYDSGVYNEQF
TRBV4-1	TRBJ2-7	11	ASSQGTLWEQY
TRBV7-2	TRBJ2-1	13	ASSRGTPSYNEQF
TRBV12-2	TRBJ2-2	14	ASRFPPDRGTGELF
TRBV20-1	TRBJ1-5	14	SAGEWRTGGNQPQH
TRBV24-1	TRBJ2-5	11	ATSLQGGETQY
TRBV6-5	TRBJ1-1	13	ASSYSRPKNTEAF
TRBV10-3	TRBJ2-2	11	AISNHGGRELF
TRBV5-1	TRBJ2-2	12	ASSLRSGHGELF
TRBV6-2/TRBV6-3	TRBJ2-7	14	ASSRTSGEGFYEQY
TRBV15	TRBJ2-7	11	ATSASSGSEQY
TRBV3-1	TRBJ2-2	12	ASSQQTLTEELF